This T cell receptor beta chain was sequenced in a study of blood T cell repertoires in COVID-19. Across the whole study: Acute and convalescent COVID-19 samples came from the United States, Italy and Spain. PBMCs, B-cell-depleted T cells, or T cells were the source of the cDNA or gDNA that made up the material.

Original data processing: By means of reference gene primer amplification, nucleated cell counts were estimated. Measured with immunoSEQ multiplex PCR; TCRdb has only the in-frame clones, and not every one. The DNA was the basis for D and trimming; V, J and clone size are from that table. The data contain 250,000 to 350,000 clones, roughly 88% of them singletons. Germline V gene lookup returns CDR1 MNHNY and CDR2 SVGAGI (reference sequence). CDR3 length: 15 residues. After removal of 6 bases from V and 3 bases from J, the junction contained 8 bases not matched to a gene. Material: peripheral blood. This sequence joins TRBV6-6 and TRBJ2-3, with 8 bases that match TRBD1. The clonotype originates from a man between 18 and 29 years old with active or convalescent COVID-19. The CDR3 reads CASSLTGVRTDTQYF. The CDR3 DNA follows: TGTGCCAGCAGCCTGACAGGGGTTAGGACAGATACGCAGTATTTT.